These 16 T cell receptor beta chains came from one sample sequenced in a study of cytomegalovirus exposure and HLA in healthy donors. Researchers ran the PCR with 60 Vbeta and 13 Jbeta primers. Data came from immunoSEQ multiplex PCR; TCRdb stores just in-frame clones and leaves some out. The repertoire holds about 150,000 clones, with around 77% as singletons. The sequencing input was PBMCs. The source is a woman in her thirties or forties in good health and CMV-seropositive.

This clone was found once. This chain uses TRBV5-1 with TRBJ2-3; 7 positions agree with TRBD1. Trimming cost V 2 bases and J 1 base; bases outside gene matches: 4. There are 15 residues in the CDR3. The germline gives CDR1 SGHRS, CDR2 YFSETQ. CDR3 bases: TGCGCCAGCAGCTTCAATACAGGGGGCACAGATACGCAGTATTTT. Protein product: CASSFNTGGTDTQYF.

The CDR3 DNA is TGTGCCAGCAGACCACAGGGAACTTCTAACTATGGCTACACCTTC. It translates to CASRPQGTSNYGYTF. The V call is TRBV2, the J call TRBJ1-2; D might be TRBD1 (6 bases). This CDR3 has 15 amino acids. Germline CDR1 is SNHLY and CDR2 is FYNNEI. Trimming removed 6 bases at V and 0 bases at J, with 14 bases between.

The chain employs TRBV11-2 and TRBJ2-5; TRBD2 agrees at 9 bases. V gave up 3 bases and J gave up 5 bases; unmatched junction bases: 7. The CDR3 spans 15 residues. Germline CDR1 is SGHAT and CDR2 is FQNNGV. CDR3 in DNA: TGTGCCAGCAGCTTTGCTAGCGGGGCCTTGGAGACCCAGTACTTC. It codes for CASSFASGALETQYF.

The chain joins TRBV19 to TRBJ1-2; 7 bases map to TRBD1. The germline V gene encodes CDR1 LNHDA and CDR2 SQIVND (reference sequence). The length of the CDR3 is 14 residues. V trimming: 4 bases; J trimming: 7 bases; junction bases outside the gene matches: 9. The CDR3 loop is CASSRQDREAGYTF. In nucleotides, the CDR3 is TGTGCCAGTAGTAGGCAAGACAGGGAAGCTGGCTACACCTTC.

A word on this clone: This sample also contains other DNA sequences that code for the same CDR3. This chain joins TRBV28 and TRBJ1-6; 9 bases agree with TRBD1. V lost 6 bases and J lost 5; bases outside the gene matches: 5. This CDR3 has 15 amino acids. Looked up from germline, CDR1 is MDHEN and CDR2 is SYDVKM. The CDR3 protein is CASSSGQGNNSPLHF. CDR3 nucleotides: TGTGCCAGCAGCTCAGGACAGGGGAATAATTCACCCCTCCACTTT.

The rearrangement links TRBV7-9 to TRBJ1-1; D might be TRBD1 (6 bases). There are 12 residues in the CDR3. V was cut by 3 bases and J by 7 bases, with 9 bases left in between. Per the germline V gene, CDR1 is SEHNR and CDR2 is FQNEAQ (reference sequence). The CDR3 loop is CASSLDRFEAFF. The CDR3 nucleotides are TGTGCCAGCAGCTTGGACAGATTTGAAGCTTTCTTT.

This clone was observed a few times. Written as DNA, the CDR3 is TGTGCCAGCAGTCGGACAGGGGGGAGCTATGGCTACACCTTC. Its protein is CASSRTGGSYGYTF. The chain recombines TRBV6-5 with TRBJ1-2, with TRBD1 identical over 10 bases. This CDR3 has 14 residues. Germline assignment: CDR1 MNHEY and CDR2 SVGAGI. V gave up 5 bases and J gave up 4 bases; unmatched junction bases: 4.

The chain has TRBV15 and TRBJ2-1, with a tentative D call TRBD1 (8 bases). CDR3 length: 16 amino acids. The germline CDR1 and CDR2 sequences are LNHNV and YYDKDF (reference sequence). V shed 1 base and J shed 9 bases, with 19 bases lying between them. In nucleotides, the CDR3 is TGTGCCACCAGCAGAGTATTAGGACAGGGAGGGTCTGAGCAGTTCTTC. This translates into CATSRVLGQGGSEQFF.

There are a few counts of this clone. CDR3 nucleotides: TGTGCCAGCAGCCAGGAGACTAGCGGAATTAGCACAGATACGCAGTATTTT. Translated, it gives CASSQETSGISTDTQYF. The genes are TRBV14 and TRBJ2-3; TRBD2 aligns across 9 bases. The germline gives CDR1 SGHDN, CDR2 FVKESK. The CDR3 totals 17 residues. J lost 0 bases, V lost 3 bases, and 7 bases had no gene match. The full variable domain, completed using reference TRBV14 and TRBJ2-3, is EAGVTQFPSHSVIEKGQTVTLRCDPISGHDNLYWYRRVMGKEIKFLLHFVKESKQDESGMPNNRFLAERTGGTYSTLKVQPAELEDSGVYFCASSQETSGISTDTQYFGPGTRLTVL.

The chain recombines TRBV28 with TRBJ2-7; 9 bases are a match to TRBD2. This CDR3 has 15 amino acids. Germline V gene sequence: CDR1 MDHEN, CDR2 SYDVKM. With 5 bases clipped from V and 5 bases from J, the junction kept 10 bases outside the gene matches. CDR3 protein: CASSPPSGGPHEQYF. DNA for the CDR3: TGTGCCAGCAGTCCCCCGAGCGGGGGGCCCCACGAGCAGTACTTC.

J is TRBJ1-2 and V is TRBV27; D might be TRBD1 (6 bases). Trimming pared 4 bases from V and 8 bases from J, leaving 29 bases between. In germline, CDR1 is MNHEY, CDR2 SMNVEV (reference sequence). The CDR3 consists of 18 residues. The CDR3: CASSSSTRGTDQDRGYTF. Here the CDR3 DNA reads TGTGCCAGCAGTTCAAGCACAAGGGGGACGGACCAGGATCGGGGCTACACCTTC.

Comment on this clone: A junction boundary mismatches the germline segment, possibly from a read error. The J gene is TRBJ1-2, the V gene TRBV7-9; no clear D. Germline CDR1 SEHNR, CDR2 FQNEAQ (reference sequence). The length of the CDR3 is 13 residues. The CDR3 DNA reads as TGTGCCAGCAGCTTACTGGGAGACTATGGCTACGCCTTC. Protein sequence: CASSLLGDYGYAF.

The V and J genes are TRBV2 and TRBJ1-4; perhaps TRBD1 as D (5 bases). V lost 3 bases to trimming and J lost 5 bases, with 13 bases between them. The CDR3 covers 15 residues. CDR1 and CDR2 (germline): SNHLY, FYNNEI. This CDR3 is CASSDAWGGNEKLFF. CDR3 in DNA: TGTGCCAGCAGTGACGCTTGGGGGGGGAATGAAAAACTGTTTTTT.

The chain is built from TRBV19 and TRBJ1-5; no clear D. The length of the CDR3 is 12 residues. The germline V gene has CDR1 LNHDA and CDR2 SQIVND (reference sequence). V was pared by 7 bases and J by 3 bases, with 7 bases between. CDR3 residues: CASNLLNQPQHF. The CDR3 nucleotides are TGTGCCAGTAATCTCCTCAATCAGCCCCAGCATTTT.

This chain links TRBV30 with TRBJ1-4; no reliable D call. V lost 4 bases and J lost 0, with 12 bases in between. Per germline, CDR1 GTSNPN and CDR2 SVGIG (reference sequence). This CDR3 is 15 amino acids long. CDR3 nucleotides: TGTGCCTGGATGGGAGGGTTTCCAACTAATGAAAAACTGTTTTTT. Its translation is CAWMGGFPTNEKLFF. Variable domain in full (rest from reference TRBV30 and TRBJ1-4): SQTIHQWPATLVQPVGSPLSLECTVEGTSNPNLYWYRQAAGRGLQLLFYSVGIGQISSEVPQNLSASRPQDRQFILSSKKLLLSDSGFYLCAWMGGFPTNEKLFFGSGTQLSVL.

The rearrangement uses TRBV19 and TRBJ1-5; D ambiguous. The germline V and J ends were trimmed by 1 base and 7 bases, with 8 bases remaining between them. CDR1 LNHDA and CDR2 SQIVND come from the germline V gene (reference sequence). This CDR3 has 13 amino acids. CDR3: CASSIGGGQPQHF. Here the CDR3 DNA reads TGTGCCAGTAGTATAGGTGGCGGGCAGCCCCAGCATTTT.